The clone carrying this T cell receptor beta chain was seen more than once but under ten times. Its antigen is still unknown. The data stem from a study of CD8+ T cells in alopecia areata. Study-level background: At a dose of 5 to 10 mg twice daily, oral tofacitinib was given to treated patients. Study results and limitations: Because one nonresponder was included, the link of baseline CD8+ expansion to response is considered uncertain.

The sequencing template was cDNA reverse transcribed from extracted RNA. Method: immunoSEQ multiplex PCR; TCRdb's copy keeps in-frame clones and lacks some. The sample contains under 150,000 clones, over 60% of which appear only once. The treatment is: oral pan-JAK inhibitor, 5-10 mg twice daily. The length of the CDR3 is 14 residues. V was cut by 7 bases and J by 5 bases, with 14 bases left in between. The germline gives CDR1 MDHEN, CDR2 SYDVKM. Source: CD4+ T cells sorted from blood, taken at week 4, from a patient treated with tofacitinib. The chain links TRBV28 to TRBJ2-2; D is perhaps TRBD2 (6 bases). This clonotype was sampled from a human donor with alopecia areata. The CDR3 DNA sequence: TGTGCCAGCACCCCGGGTGGGGGGACCGGGGAGCTGTTTTTT. Translating gives CASTPGGGTGELFF.